This T cell receptor (beta chain) was identified in a study of control samples from healthy donors and cancer patients. Only in-frame clones appear in the TCRdb table, and some are missing; sequencing was by immunoSEQ multiplex PCR. Counted here are approximately 94,000 clones, 85% to 90% occurring once; the ten biggest clones make up roughly 1.3%. Per the germline V gene, CDR1 is LNHDA and CDR2 is SQIVND (reference sequence). The CDR3 length is 22 residues. The V and J ends lost 0 bases and 2 bases, in that order; junction bases with no gene match: 17. This clonotype was obtained from a woman aged 45-60 years in good health. Sequencing used blood. J is TRBJ2-3 and V is TRBV19; 13 nucleotides match TRBD2. CDR3 DNA sequence: TGTGCCAGTAGTATAGATGGGGTAGGACTAGCGGGGGCCGGAGAATTCACAGATACGCAGTATTTT. It specifies CASSIDGVGLAGAGEFTDTQYF.